This T cell receptor beta chain was found in a study of blood T cells in healthy people across ages. It was with a sample-barcoded 5' primer and a J-beta primer mix that a second PCR of roughly 7 to 12 cycles was run. TCRdb recomputed calls from the 5' RACE reads with MiXCR, one row per CDR3 protein. The table has some 1.7 million distinct CDR3 sequences, roughly 30% seen once. Regarding this clonotype: The target antigen is unknown. A single base separates this from a much larger clone, so it may be a read error.

Investigators took around 10 milliliters of peripheral blood from every donor. Each sample used at least 6.5 million PBMCs. Study observations and caveats: The study regarded diversity estimates from one million T cells as underestimates.

The V end was cut by 3 bases, the J end by 2 bases, with 14 bases between. This CDR3 is built from 16 residues. Per germline, CDR1 MGHRA and CDR2 YSYEKL. What was sequenced was blood. The chain is built from TRBV4-1 and TRBJ2-4; D tentatively fits TRBD1 or TRBD2 (5 bases each). This clonotype originated in a woman in her thirties in good health. The CDR3 protein is CASSHPLGDSKNIQYF. Here the CDR3 DNA reads TGCGCCAGCAGCCATCCCCTGGGGGATTCCAAAAACATTCAGTACTTC.